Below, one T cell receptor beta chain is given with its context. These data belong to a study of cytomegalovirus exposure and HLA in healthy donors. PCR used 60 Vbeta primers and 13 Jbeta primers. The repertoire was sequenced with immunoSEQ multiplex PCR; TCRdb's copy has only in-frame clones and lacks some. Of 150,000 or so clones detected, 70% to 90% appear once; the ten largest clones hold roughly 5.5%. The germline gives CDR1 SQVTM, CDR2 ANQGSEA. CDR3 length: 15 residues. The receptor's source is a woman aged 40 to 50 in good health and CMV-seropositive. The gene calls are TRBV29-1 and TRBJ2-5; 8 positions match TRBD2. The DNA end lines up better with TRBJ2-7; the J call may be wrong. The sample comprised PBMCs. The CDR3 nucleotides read TGCAGCGTTGTAGCGGGCGGGAGGCCAGGCTACGAGCAGTACTTC. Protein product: CSVVAGGRPGYEQYF.